This T cell receptor beta chain was obtained from a study of tumor-infiltrating lymphocytes in primary liver carcinoma. General study findings and limits: Found in all five tumor regions were only about 8-25% of top clones. Overlap between tumor regions exceeded overlap of tumor with adjacent tissue or blood.

This CDR3 comprises 14 residues. The V and J ends lost 3 bases and 3 bases respectively, with 12 bases between them. From germline, CDR1 is SGHAT and CDR2 FQNNGV. It was from roughly 20-30 mg of unsorted bulk tissue that RNA and DNA were co-extracted. By surgical resection, the patients were treated for their primary liver carcinoma. Reverse transcription of approximately 500 ng total RNA with a constant-region primer produced TCR beta cDNA. Three-round nested multiplex PCR performed with slightly modified ARM-PCR produced the TCR beta libraries. It was with TRBV1-TRBV30 forward primers and a C-beta reverse primer that the first two PCR rounds were run, at approximately 9 cycles each. TCRdb passed the multiplex PCR reads through MiXCR, listing each CDR3 protein once. The sample consists of some 43,000 distinct CDR3 sequences, about two thirds of them appearing once. Remarks on this clonotype: Its antigen remains unidentified.

Sequencing used liver tumor tissue from sampling region 5. Subset of the sample: tumor region T5, tumor centre. The TCR comes from a man aged 35 to 55 with primary liver carcinoma and hepatitis B virus infection. The rearrangement uses TRBV11-2 and TRBJ2-7; possible D gene TRBD1, 5 bases. CDR3 amino acids: CASSLTDDDYEQYF. Here the CDR3 DNA reads TGTGCCAGCAGCTTGACAGATGATGACTACGAGCAGTACTTC. The variable domain in full, with the rest retrieved from reference TRBV11-2 and TRBJ2-7, is EAGVAQSPRYKIIEKRQSVAFWCNPISGHATLYWYQQILGQGPKLLIQFQNNGVVDDSQLPKDRFSAERLKGVDSTLKIQPAKLEDSAVYLCASSLTDDDYEQYFGPGTRLTVT.